Below, 27 T cell receptor beta chains from the same sample are listed, as sequenced in a study of blood T cell repertoires in COVID-19 (dated by TCRdb to the early 2020s). Library construction relied on the immunoSEQ multiplex PCR assay. As stored in TCRdb, this immuneACCESS dataset retains in-frame rearrangements with V and J assigned. A fraction of the clones does not appear; measured against another copy, unresolved V genes explain less than half of the discrepancy, and the remainder lacks a known reason. This sample lists about 180,000 clones; roughly four fifths were detected once. Jointly, the top ten make up about 1.5% of the sample. Source material: peripheral blood. The origin of the receptors is a human donor in a cohort sampled during active COVID-19.

This chain links TRBV7-3 with TRBJ1-1; D not resolved. Germline V lookup: CDR1 SGHTA, CDR2 FQGTGA. CDR3 length equals 13 residues. The V gene lost 5 bases and the J gene lost 1 base, with 8 bases spanning the gap. CDR3 nucleotides: TGTGCCAGCAGCGCACAGAAGAACACTGAAGCTTTCTTT. Its translation: CASSAQKNTEAFF.

This clone occurred a few times. This chain joins TRBV4-2 and TRBJ2-1; 10 nucleotides match TRBD1. Germline CDR1 reads LGHNA; CDR2 reads YNFKEQ. The V segment lost 0 bases and the J segment 8 bases; nucleotides outside the gene matches: 7. The CDR3 has 16 residues. The CDR3 region has the DNA TGTGCCAGCAGCCAAGACCCGGGACAGGGGAGCGATGAGCAGTTCTTC. Translating it yields CASSQDPGQGSDEQFF.

V and J are TRBV9 and TRBJ2-5; 7 nucleotides agree with TRBD2. Germline V CDR1 and CDR2: SGDLS, YYNGEE. V dropped 4 bases and J dropped 4; count of bases not matched to a gene: 7. CDR3 size: 14 residues. The CDR3 DNA is TGTGCCAGCAGCCCTCCGGGGGGAGGAGAGACCCAGTACTTC. This translates into CASSPPGGGETQYF. Full variable domain (remainder filled in from reference TRBV9 and TRBJ2-5): DSGVTQTPKHLITATGQRVTLRCSPRSGDLSVYWYQQSLDQGLQFLIQYYNGEERAKGNILERFSAQQFPDLHSELNLSSLELGDSALYFCASSPPGGGETQYFGPGTRLLVL.

J is TRBJ1-1 and V is TRBV3-1 (or the pseudogene TRBV3-2), with D possibly being TRBD1 (6 bases). Trimming removed 5 bases from V and 0 bases from J, with 10 bases in between. Germline CDR1 LGHDT, CDR2 YNNKEL (reference sequence). The CDR3 spans 14 residues. CDR3: CASSSGQLNTEAFF. The CDR3 DNA follows: TGTGCCAGCAGCTCCGGACAGCTGAACACTGAAGCTTTCTTT.

The gene calls are TRBV28 and TRBJ1-3; 10 bases align to TRBD1. J was trimmed by 4 bases and V by 5 bases; bases with no gene match: 5. The CDR3 has 15 amino acids. Germline CDR1 and CDR2: MDHEN and SYDVKM. The CDR3 DNA reads TGTGCCAGCAGTGAGGACAGGGGGGGAGGAAACACCATATATTTT. Translated, it gives CASSEDRGGGNTIYF.

V gene TRBV24-1 combines with J gene TRBJ2-1, with 7 nucleotides matching TRBD1. Germline loops: CDR1 KGHDR, CDR2 SFDVKD. V lost 5 bases, J lost 8 bases, and 8 bases stayed unmatched. The CDR3 sequence is 14 residues long. The CDR3 region is CATSGPRDSDEQFF. The CDR3 region has the DNA TGTGCCACCAGTGGACCCCGGGACAGCGATGAGCAGTTCTTC.

V usage is TRBV5-4 and J usage is TRBJ1-4; the match to TRBD1 covers 10 bases. CDR1 is SGHNT and CDR2 is YYREEE in the germline V gene (reference sequence). CDR3 length: 16 residues. With 0 bases clipped from V and 7 bases from J, the junction kept 6 bases outside the gene matches. CDR3: CASSLGKGQGGEKLFF. CDR3 nucleotides: TGTGCCAGCAGCTTGGGAAAAGGACAGGGGGGTGAAAAACTGTTTTTT.

The genes are TRBV14 and TRBJ2-2, with D hard to call. Germline CDR1 and CDR2: SGHDN and FVKESK. Trimming removed 2 bases at V and 3 bases at J, with 4 bases between. CDR3 length: 13 amino acids. The CDR3 nucleotides are TGTGCCAGCAGCCAAATCTACACCGGGGAGCTGTTTTTT. Residues: CASSQIYTGELFF.

Here the CDR3 DNA reads TGTGCCAGTAGTATAAGGACTAGCGGGAGGCAGGAGACGCAGTATTTT. Translating gives CASSIRTSGRQETQYF. V gene TRBV19 combines with J gene TRBJ2-3, with 14 bases that match TRBD2. V was pared by 2 bases and J by 9 bases, with 7 bases of the junction left unmatched. There are 16 residues in the CDR3. Germline assignment: CDR1 LNHDA and CDR2 SQIVND (reference sequence).

This rearrangement joins TRBV27 to TRBJ2-7, with TRBD2 as a possible D gene (6 bases). The germline V gene has CDR1 MNHEY and CDR2 SMNVEV (reference sequence). V lost 1 base to trimming and J lost 4 bases, with 14 bases between them. The length of the CDR3 is 15 residues. The CDR3: CASSLLATSRYEQYF. The CDR3 DNA reads as TGTGCCAGCAGTTTATTGGCGACTAGTAGATACGAGCAGTACTTC.

The V and J genes are TRBV6-5 and TRBJ2-7; 9 nucleotides match TRBD2. The ends lost 6 bases at V and 3 bases at J; junction bases unmatched: 6. Germline V lookup: CDR1 MNHEY, CDR2 SVGAGI. The length of the CDR3 is 14 residues. The CDR3 here is CASRGTSFGYEQYF. CDR3 nucleotides: TGTGCCAGCAGGGGGACTAGCTTTGGCTACGAGCAGTACTTC.

V gene TRBV6-5 combines with J gene TRBJ2-7, with 8 bases matching TRBD1. The CDR3 is 15 amino acids. Trimming at V came to 0 bases and at J to 4 bases, leaving 5 bases not matched to a gene. The germline V gene encodes CDR1 MNHEY and CDR2 SVGAGI. CDR3 bases: TGTGCCAGCAGTTACTCACCAGACAGGGGTTACGAGCAGTACTTC. Its protein product is CASSYSPDRGYEQYF.

The V and J genes are TRBV18 and TRBJ2-7, with 8 bases that match TRBD1. The V gene end was trimmed by 3 bases and the J gene end by 1 base; junction bases not matched to a gene: 5. The CDR3 runs 15 residues. The germline gives CDR1 KGHSH, CDR2 LQKENI. In nucleotides, the CDR3 is TGTGCCAGCTCACCCGGGACAGGAAAATCCTACGAGCAGTACTTC. Translation: CASSPGTGKSYEQYF.

The V and J genes are TRBV7-3 and TRBJ1-6; D is unclear. The V gene's germline CDR1 is SGHTA and CDR2 FQGTGA. The V and J ends lost 5 bases and 2 bases respectively, with 10 bases between them. This CDR3 has 15 residues. For the CDR3, the DNA is TGTGCCAGCAGCCGGCGGGCTGCCTATAATTCACCCCTCCACTTT. It translates to CASSRRAAYNSPLHF.

The sample holds one count of this clone. The chain has TRBV19 and TRBJ2-3; TRBD2 matches at 7 bases. Unmatched junction bases numbered 11, after V lost 5 bases and J lost 0 bases. The CDR3 covers 17 residues. Germline loops: CDR1 LNHDA, CDR2 SQIVND (reference sequence). CDR3 bases: TGTGCCAGTAGTCTGAAAGCTAGCGGACTTAGCACAGATACGCAGTATTTT. Translating it yields CASSLKASGLSTDTQYF.

The chain combines TRBV7-2 with TRBJ2-6, with a possible D match to TRBD1 (5 bases). CDR1 and CDR2 from the germline V gene are SGHTA and FQGNSA. V gave up 0 bases and J gave up 1 base, with 7 bases separating them. The CDR3 length is 16 residues. The CDR3 sequence: CASSLAKGSGANVLTF. The CDR3 region has the DNA TGTGCCAGCAGCTTAGCTAAGGGGTCTGGGGCCAACGTCCTGACTTTC.

This rearrangement joins TRBV7-9 to TRBJ2-7; 8 positions match TRBD2. V shed 6 bases, J shed 2 bases, and the junction held 9 bases outside the gene matches. The germline V gene encodes CDR1 SEHNR and CDR2 FQNEAQ (reference sequence). The CDR3 spans 15 residues. The CDR3 nucleotides read TGTGCCAGCAGTTCCCTCGGGGGGGGCCCCTACGAGCAGTACTTC. It specifies CASSSLGGGPYEQYF.

V gene TRBV7-3 combines with J gene TRBJ2-1; no definite D call. The CDR3 has 15 amino acids. Germline values: CDR1 SGHTA, CDR2 FQGTGA. V lost 4 bases to trimming and J lost 0 bases, with 10 bases between them. CDR3 region: CASSSYRSSYNEQFF. CDR3 nucleotide sequence: TGTGCCAGCAGCTCGTACCGTAGCTCCTACAATGAGCAGTTCTTC.

This chain links TRBV5-1 with TRBJ2-2; 16 positions match TRBD2. Trimming cost V 4 bases and J 6 bases; bases outside gene matches: 6. The CDR3 has 17 residues. CDR1 is SGHRS, CDR2 YFSETQ, per germline. The chain's CDR3 is CASSPGTSGGAAGELFF. The DNA of the CDR3 is TGCGCCAGCAGCCCCGGGACTAGCGGGGGGGCCGCCGGGGAGCTGTTTTTT.

This clone was seen a handful of times. The chain recombines TRBV18 with TRBJ1-3; possibly TRBD1 for D (5 bases). Trimming stripped 0 bases from V and 3 bases from J, with 12 bases between. The CDR3 has 16 residues. Germline CDR1 reads KGHSH; CDR2 reads LQKENI. CDR3 coding DNA: TGTGCCAGCTCACCACCCTCTGAAAGGGGTGGAAACACCATATATTTT. Encoded protein: CASSPPSERGGNTIYF.

A single count supports this clone. The V and J genes are TRBV7-3 and TRBJ2-3, with TRBD2 matching 7 bases. V was pared by 6 bases and J by 7 bases, with 16 bases of the junction left unmatched. CDR1 SGHTA and CDR2 FQGTGA come from the germline V gene. This CDR3 has 16 amino acids. CDR3 residues: CASSPLYGRQRHTQYF. The CDR3 DNA sequence: TGTGCCAGCAGTCCGCTATACGGGAGGCAACGGCATACGCAGTATTTT.

The chain couples TRBV11-3 to TRBJ2-2; 10 nucleotides align to TRBD1. Losses at the gene ends were 6 bases for V and 7 bases for J; bases not matched to a gene: 5. This CDR3 is 14 amino acids long. Germline V gene sequence: CDR1 SGHNT, CDR2 YENEEA. The CDR3 here is CASSSTGGVGELFF. CDR3 nucleotides: TGTGCCAGCAGTTCGACAGGGGGCGTCGGGGAGCTGTTTTTT. Together with reference TRBV11-3 and TRBJ2-2, the CDR3 gives the full variable domain: EAGVVQSPRYKIIEKKQPVAFWCNPISGHNTLYWYLQNLGQGPELLIRYENEEAVDDSQLPKDRFSAERLKGVDSTLKIQPAELGDSAVYLCASSSTGGVGELFFGEGSRLTVL.

The genes are TRBV15 and TRBJ1-1; D is ambiguous. Trimming took off 0 bases at V and 2 bases at J, with 10 bases between the two ends. Germline V gene sequence: CDR1 LNHNV, CDR2 YYDKDF (reference sequence). The CDR3 consists of 15 residues. CDR3 coding DNA: TGTGCCACCAGCAGAGATCCGGGATTAAACACTGAAGCTTTCTTT. Protein sequence: CATSRDPGLNTEAFF.

This clone was counted between two and nine times. This chain connects TRBV7-3 to TRBJ1-6, with 9 bases aligning to TRBD1. The length of the CDR3 is 14 residues. The germline V gene encodes CDR1 SGHTA and CDR2 FQGTGA. J gave up 15 bases and V 5 bases, and 11 bases lay outside the gene matches. CDR3 bases: TGTGCCAGCAGCCCCGGGACAGGGTTTCGAGACCTCCACTTT. Translating gives CASSPGTGFRDLHF.

Here the CDR3 reads CASSVRGLSSPLHF. The CDR3, as DNA: TGTGCCAGCAGCGTAAGGGGCCTAAGTTCACCCCTCCACTTT. The chain employs TRBV9 and TRBJ1-6; possibly TRBD1 for D (5 bases). With 1 base removed from V and 9 bases from J, the gap between germline ends came to 11 bases. Germline V gives CDR1 SGDLS, CDR2 YYNGEE. This CDR3 is 14 amino acids long.

The chain employs TRBV28 and TRBJ2-7; 9 bases fit TRBD1. CDR1 MDHEN and CDR2 SYDVKM come from the germline V gene. V was pared by 5 bases and J by 3 bases, with 8 bases of the junction left unmatched. This CDR3 is built from 15 residues. The CDR3 loop reads CASSPWGQGYYEQYF. CDR3 nucleotide sequence: TGTGCCAGCAGTCCCTGGGGACAGGGTTACTACGAGCAGTACTTC.

The V and J genes are TRBV4-3 and TRBJ1-6; TRBD1 is a possible D gene (6 bases). The length of the CDR3 is 14 residues. The germline CDR1 and CDR2 sequences are LGHNA and YSLEER. Trimming left V 6 bases short and J 0 bases short, with 6 bases between. This CDR3 reads CASRDSSYNSPLHF. For the CDR3, the DNA is TGCGCCAGCAGGGACAGCTCCTATAATTCACCCCTCCACTTT.